One sample yielded the 2 T cell receptor beta chains listed below, sequenced in a study of T cell changes during pregnancy in multiple sclerosis. TCRdb's copy holds only in-frame clones and misses some; the assay was immunoSEQ multiplex PCR. Of about 120,000 clones listed, 85% to 95% are singletons. The sample consisted of peripheral blood, taken before pregnancy. These receptors were taken from a female donor with multiple sclerosis, enrolled in a pregnancy study.

The chain combines TRBV7-9 with TRBJ2-7, with 8 bases matching TRBD2. V dropped 4 bases and J dropped 6; count of bases not matched to a gene: 5. Germline-derived CDR1 and CDR2 are SEHNR and FQNEAQ (reference sequence). The CDR3 consists of 13 residues. The CDR3 loop is CASSYKSGSEQYF. The DNA for the CDR3 is TGTGCCAGCAGCTATAAAAGCGGGAGCGAGCAGTACTTC.

This rearrangement joins TRBV4-1 to TRBJ2-2, with 7 bases identical to TRBD2. This CDR3 has 16 amino acids. Germline trimming cut 4 bases from V and 6 bases from J; bases unmatched to any gene: 11. Germline loops: CDR1 MGHRA, CDR2 YSYEKL. This CDR3 reads CASSPWGGAGAGELFF. The CDR3 nucleotides are TGCGCCAGCAGCCCCTGGGGAGGGGCCGGAGCCGGGGAGCTGTTTTTT.